Following are 3 T cell receptor beta chains from one sample sequenced in a study of blood T cell repertoires in COVID-19. Using immunoSEQ multiplex PCR, the repertoire was profiled, and TCRdb retains in-frame clones only, with some absent. The sample has some 260,000 clones; under 90% are singletons. The sample consisted of PBMCs or T cells enriched from blood (not recorded which). Receptor source: a man aged 40-50 years who had recovered from COVID-19.

The chain has TRBV3-1 (or the pseudogene TRBV3-2) and TRBJ2-3; the match to TRBD2 covers 9 bases. The CDR3 sequence is 16 residues long. Trimming at V came to 1 base and at J to 1 base, leaving 3 bases not matched to a gene. The germline V gene has CDR1 LGHDT and CDR2 YNNKEL (reference sequence). CDR3: CASSQGLAGGTDTQYF. CDR3 bases: TGTGCCAGCAGCCAAGGTTTAGCGGGGGGCACAGATACGCAGTATTTT.

The chain's CDR3 is CASSRRTSGDTGELFF. CDR3 nucleotide sequence: TGCGCCAGCAGCCGGAGGACTAGCGGGGATACCGGGGAGCTGTTTTTT. The gene calls are TRBV4-3 and TRBJ2-2, with 12 bases fitting TRBD2. This CDR3 is built from 16 residues. J gave up 5 bases and V 4 bases, and 5 bases lay outside the gene matches. CDR1 and CDR2 (germline): LGHNA, YSLEER.

The chain is built from TRBV2 and TRBJ1-5; D unresolved. In germline, CDR1 is SNHLY, CDR2 FYNNEI. V was cut by 8 bases and J by 7 bases, with 15 bases left in between. The CDR3 has 13 residues. The CDR3 coding sequence is TGTGCCAGCGGACTTTTGCCCGAGCAGCCCCAGCATTTT. It specifies CASGLLPEQPQHF.